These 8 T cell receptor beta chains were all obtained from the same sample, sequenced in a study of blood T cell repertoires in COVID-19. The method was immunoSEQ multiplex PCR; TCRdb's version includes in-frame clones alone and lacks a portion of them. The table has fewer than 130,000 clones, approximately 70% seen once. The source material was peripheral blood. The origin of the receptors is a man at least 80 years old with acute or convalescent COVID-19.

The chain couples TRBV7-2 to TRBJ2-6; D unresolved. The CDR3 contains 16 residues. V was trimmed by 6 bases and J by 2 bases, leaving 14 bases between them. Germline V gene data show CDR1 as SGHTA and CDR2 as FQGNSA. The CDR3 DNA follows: TGTGCCAGCAGTTTCAACAGCCTGCCTGGGGCCAACGTCCTGACTTTC. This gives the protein CASSFNSLPGANVLTF. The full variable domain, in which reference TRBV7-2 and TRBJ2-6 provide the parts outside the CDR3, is GAGVSQSPSNKVTEKGKDVELRCDPISGHTALYWYRQSLGQGLEFLIYFQGNSAPDKSGLPSDRFSAERTGGSVSTLTIQRTQQEDSAVYLCASSFNSLPGANVLTFGAGSRLTVL.

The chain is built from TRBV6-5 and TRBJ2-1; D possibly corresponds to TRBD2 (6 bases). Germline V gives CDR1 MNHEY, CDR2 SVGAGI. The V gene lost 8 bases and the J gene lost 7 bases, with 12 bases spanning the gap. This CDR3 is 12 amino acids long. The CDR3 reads CASLGLSNEQFF. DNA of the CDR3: TGTGCCAGCCTGGGACTGTCAAATGAGCAGTTCTTC.

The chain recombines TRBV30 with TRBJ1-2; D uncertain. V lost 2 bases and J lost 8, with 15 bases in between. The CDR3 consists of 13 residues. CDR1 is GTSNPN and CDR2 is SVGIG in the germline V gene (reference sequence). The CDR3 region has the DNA TGTGCCTGGAGTACCAACCTGGCTTCCGGCTACACCTTC. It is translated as CAWSTNLASGYTF. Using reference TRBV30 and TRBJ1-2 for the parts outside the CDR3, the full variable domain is SQTIHQWPATLVQPVGSPLSLECTVEGTSNPNLYWYRQAAGRGLQLLFYSVGIGQISSEVPQNLSASRPQDRQFILSSKKLLLSDSGFYLCAWSTNLASGYTFGSGTRLTVV.

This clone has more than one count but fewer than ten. CDR3 region: CASSPGTGATEAFF. The CDR3 DNA is TGTGCCAGCTCACCAGGGACAGGGGCCACTGAAGCTTTCTTT. This chain links TRBV18 with TRBJ1-1, with TRBD1 matching over 10 bases. Looked up from germline, CDR1 is KGHSH and CDR2 is LQKENI. V shed 2 bases, J shed 4 bases, and the junction held 1 base outside the gene matches. This CDR3 has 14 amino acids.

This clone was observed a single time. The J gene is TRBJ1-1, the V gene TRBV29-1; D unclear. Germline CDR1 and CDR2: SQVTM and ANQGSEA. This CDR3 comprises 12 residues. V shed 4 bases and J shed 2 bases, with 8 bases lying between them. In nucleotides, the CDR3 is TGCAGCGTTGGCCAGGTTAACACTGAAGCTTTCTTT. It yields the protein CSVGQVNTEAFF. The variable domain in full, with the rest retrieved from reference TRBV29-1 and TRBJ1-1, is SAVISQKPSRDICQRGTSLTIQCQVDSQVTMMFWYRQQPGQSLTLIATANQGSEATYESGFVIDKFPISRPNLTFSTLTVSNMSPEDSSIYLCSVGQVNTEAFFGQGTRLTVV.

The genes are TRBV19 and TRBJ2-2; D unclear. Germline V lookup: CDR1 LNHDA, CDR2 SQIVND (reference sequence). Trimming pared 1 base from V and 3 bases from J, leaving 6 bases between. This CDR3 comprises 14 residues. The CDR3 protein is CASSIGGYTGELFF. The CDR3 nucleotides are TGTGCCAGTAGTATAGGAGGCTACACCGGGGAGCTGTTTTTT.

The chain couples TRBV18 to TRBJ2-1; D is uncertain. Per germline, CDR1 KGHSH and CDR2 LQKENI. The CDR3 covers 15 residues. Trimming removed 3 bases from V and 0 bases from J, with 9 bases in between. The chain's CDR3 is CASSPLEASYNEQFF. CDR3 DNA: TGTGCCAGCTCACCCCTAGAGGCCTCCTACAATGAGCAGTTCTTC.

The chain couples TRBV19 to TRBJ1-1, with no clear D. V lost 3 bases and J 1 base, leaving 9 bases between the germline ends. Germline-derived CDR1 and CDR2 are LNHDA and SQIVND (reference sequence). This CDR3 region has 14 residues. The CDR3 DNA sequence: TGTGCCAGTAGTATGCCGTCAGAGAACACTGAAGCTTTCTTT. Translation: CASSMPSENTEAFF.